The 23 T cell receptor beta chains presented below share a single source sample, sequenced in a study of shared clonotypes between healthy human individuals. CD8 cells classed as naive were CD45RO-negative and positively selected for CCR7, excluding terminally differentiated effector memory CD45RA+ cells. Generated by immunoSEQ multiplex PCR, the TCRdb table keeps only in-frame clones and is missing some. The table shows about 2 million clones, with approximately 94% occurring only once. Sequences were obtained from naive CD8+ T cells sorted from blood. The receptor source for this set is a man aged 18 to 30 in good health.

The chain recombines TRBV10-2 with TRBJ1-5; D may be TRBD1 (5 bases). Per the germline V gene, CDR1 is WSHSY and CDR2 is SAAADI. V was clipped by 0 bases and J by 4 bases, with 13 bases between them. The CDR3 has 16 residues. In nucleotides, the CDR3 is TGCGCCAGCAGTGAGTCTTCTCTCTCAGGGAATCAGCCCCAGCATTTT. Encoded protein: CASSESSLSGNQPQHF.

The rearrangement joins TRBV4-1 to TRBJ2-5, with a tentative D call TRBD2 (6 bases). V was trimmed by 4 bases and J by 4 bases, leaving 13 bases between them. The CDR3 contains 14 residues. The germline V gene encodes CDR1 MGHRA and CDR2 YSYEKL. Here the CDR3 reads CASSPGGEGETQYF. In nucleotides, the CDR3 is TGCGCCAGCAGCCCCGGGGGAGAGGGAGAGACCCAGTACTTC.

J is TRBJ2-5 and V is TRBV12-5; a possible D gene is TRBD2 (6 bases). Germline CDR1 and CDR2: LGHNT and FRNRAP. CDR3 length: 16 residues. The V end lost 5 bases, the J end lost 5 bases, and 21 bases lay between the germline ends. The CDR3 region is CASGGSLGRRPETQYF. The CDR3, as DNA: TGTGCTAGTGGTGGGTCACTGGGGAGGCGTCCGGAGACCCAGTACTTC.

The chain recombines TRBV4-1 with TRBJ1-2; 7 nucleotides align to TRBD1. The V and J ends lost 4 bases and 4 bases, in that order; junction bases with no gene match: 15. CDR3 length: 17 residues. Germline assignment: CDR1 MGHRA and CDR2 YSYEKL. CDR3 bases: TGCGCCAGCAGCCCTAAGGTGGGGGCAGGGGGTCTCTATGGCTACACCTTC. This gives the protein CASSPKVGAGGLYGYTF.

Worth noting for this clone: Relative to the germline gene, one junction end is altered; a read error may explain this. The chain recombines TRBV27 with TRBJ1-2; 7 bases are shared with TRBD1. The CDR3 totals 14 residues. From germline, CDR1 is MNHEY and CDR2 SMNVEV (reference sequence). CDR3 nucleotide sequence: TGTGCCAGCAGAGAAAGGAGACCGCATCGGCCCAGGGGGTGG. Amino acid sequence: CASRERRPHRPRGW.

DNA for the CDR3: TGTGCCAGCAGTCCTACTAGTTCTGAGACCCAGTACTTC. Protein sequence: CASSPTSSETQYF. The chain uses TRBV5-6 and TRBJ2-5, with D possibly matching TRBD2 (5 bases). This CDR3 has 13 residues. Trimming stripped 5 bases from V and 5 bases from J, with 13 bases between. CDR1 and CDR2 from the germline V gene are SGHDT and YYEEEE. Based on the CDR3 plus reference TRBV5-6 and TRBJ2-5, the full variable domain is DAGVTQSPTHLIKTRGQQVTLRCSPKSGHDTVSWYQQALGQGPQFIFQYYEEEERQRGNFPDRFSGHQFPNYSSELNVNALLLGDSALYLCASSPTSSETQYFGPGTRLLVL.

In its sample, this clone was seen once. The chain uses TRBV4-1 and TRBJ2-5, with 7 positions matching TRBD2. V shed 2 bases and J 4 bases; nucleotides not matched to a gene: 7. The length of the CDR3 is 15 residues. CDR1 MGHRA and CDR2 YSYEKL come from the germline V gene. The CDR3 coding sequence is TGCGCCAGCAGCCAAAAGGCGGGGAGGGCAGAGACCCAGTACTTC. Translated: CASSQKAGRAETQYF.

This chain uses TRBV4-1 with TRBJ2-7; D unresolved. Germline CDR1 is MGHRA and CDR2 is YSYEKL. V was pared by 0 bases and J by 2 bases, with 14 bases between. The length of the CDR3 is 16 residues. The CDR3: CASSQDPGLGTYEQYF. In nucleotides, the CDR3 is TGCGCCAGCAGCCAAGACCCAGGCCTAGGTACCTACGAGCAGTACTTC.

This chain links TRBV27 with TRBJ1-2; tentative D call: TRBD1 (6 bases). Germline V gene sequence: CDR1 MNHEY, CDR2 SMNVEV (reference sequence). This CDR3 region has 14 residues. Trimming removed 6 bases at V and 2 bases at J, with 13 bases between. CDR3 DNA sequence: TGTGCCAGCAGCTCTTATACAGGGAACTATGGCTACACCTTC. Its translation is CASSSYTGNYGYTF.

The genes are TRBV28 and TRBJ2-1, with 9 bases matching TRBD2. The CDR3 spans 16 residues. V dropped 3 bases and J dropped 2; count of bases not matched to a gene: 5. The germline V gene encodes CDR1 MDHEN and CDR2 SYDVKM. CDR3 coding DNA: TGTGCCAGCAGTTTCCCGCGGGGGGGCGCCTACAATGAGCAGTTCTTC. Translated: CASSFPRGGAYNEQFF.

V is TRBV25-1 and J is TRBJ2-1, with 11 bases aligning to TRBD2. Germline CDR1 reads MGHDK; CDR2 reads SYGVNS. V shed 3 bases and J 5 bases; nucleotides not matched to a gene: 3. The CDR3 totals 15 residues. CDR3 nucleotide sequence: TGTGCCAGCAGTGAGGGGACTAGCGGTAACAATGAGCAGTTCTTC. Its translation is CASSEGTSGNNEQFF. The variable domain in full, with the rest retrieved from reference TRBV25-1 and TRBJ2-1, is EADIYQTPRYLVIGTGKKITLECSQTMGHDKMYWYQQDPGMELHLIHYSYGVNSTEKGDLSSESTVSRIRTEHFPLTLESARPSHTSQYLCASSEGTSGNNEQFFGPGTRLTVL.

The chain is built from TRBV27 and TRBJ1-6; D is unclear. The V end lost 6 bases, the J end lost 1 base, and 13 bases lay between the germline ends. Germline CDR1 and CDR2: MNHEY and SMNVEV (reference sequence). The CDR3 is 16 residues long. CDR3 loop: CASSLTRMSYNSPLHF. For the CDR3, the DNA is TGTGCCAGCAGCCTTACTAGAATGTCCTATAATTCACCCCTCCACTTT.

The chain uses TRBV28 and TRBJ1-1; D is unclear. The germline V gene has CDR1 MDHEN and CDR2 SYDVKM. The ends were cut back, 0 bases at V and 4 bases at J, with 9 bases in the middle. The CDR3 loop spans 14 amino acids. CDR3 region: CASSLWQGSTEAFF. The CDR3, as DNA: TGTGCCAGCAGTTTATGGCAAGGGAGCACTGAAGCTTTCTTT.

The chain joins TRBV14 to TRBJ2-1; 9 bases align to TRBD1. V shed 5 bases, J shed 15 bases, and the junction held 5 bases outside the gene matches. Germline loops: CDR1 SGHDN, CDR2 FVKESK. CDR3 length: 11 amino acids. This CDR3 reads CASSAGQGSFF. DNA for the CDR3: TGTGCCAGCAGCGCCGGACAGGGGTCGTTCTTC.

The rearrangement uses TRBV30 and TRBJ1-2; D is unclear. V lost 5 bases and J 14 bases, leaving 18 bases between the germline ends. The CDR3 has 11 amino acids. Germline assignment: CDR1 GTSNPN and CDR2 SVGIG (reference sequence). The CDR3 DNA reads TGTGCCTGGGGATTCCCAGCGGACCCAACCTTC. Encoded protein: CAWGFPADPTF.

The V and J genes are TRBV27 and TRBJ2-7; TRBD2 matches 16 bases. The CDR3 covers 16 residues. V lost 5 bases and J lost 7; bases outside the gene matches: 8. The germline CDR1 and CDR2 sequences are MNHEY and SMNVEV (reference sequence). The CDR3 sequence is CASSPGTSGGANEQYF. In DNA, the CDR3 is TGTGCCAGCAGTCCGGGGACTAGCGGGGGGGCTAATGAGCAGTACTTC.

J is TRBJ2-7 and V is TRBV7-9; D is unresolved. V lost 6 bases to trimming and J lost 5 bases, with 8 bases between them. Germline CDR1 and CDR2: SEHNR and FQNEAQ (reference sequence). The CDR3 consists of 11 residues. CDR3 bases: TGTGCCAGCAGTGAGATAAACGAGCAGTACTTC. Amino acid sequence: CASSEINEQYF. The full variable domain, its missing parts supplied by reference TRBV7-9 and TRBJ2-7, is DTGVSQNPRHKITKRGQNVTFRCDPISEHNRLYWYRQTLGQGPEFLTYFQNEAQLEKSRLLSDRFSAERPKGSFSTLEIQRTEQGDSAMYLCASSEINEQYFGPGTRLTVT.

This chain links TRBV13 with TRBJ2-5; D is possibly TRBD1 (5 bases). Trimming removed 2 bases at V and 1 base at J, with 8 bases between. The germline V gene encodes CDR1 PRHDT and CDR2 FYEKMQ (reference sequence). The CDR3 contains 14 residues. DNA for the CDR3: TGTGCCAGCAGCTTAAGGGGCACCCAAGAGACCCAGTACTTC. Translation: CASSLRGTQETQYF. The variable domain in full, completed from reference TRBV13 and TRBJ2-5, reads AAGVIQSPRHLIKEKRETATLKCYPIPRHDTVYWYQQGPGQDPQFLISFYEKMQSDKGSIPDRFSAQQFSDYHSELNMSSLELGDSALYFCASSLRGTQETQYFGPGTRLLVL.

The genes are TRBV5-4 and TRBJ1-1; D is possibly TRBD1 (5 bases). Per germline, CDR1 SGHNT and CDR2 YYREEE (reference sequence). CDR3 length: 12 residues. The V end was cut by 9 bases, the J end by 5 bases, with 14 bases between. CDR3 in amino acids: CATGQRLTEAFF. CDR3 in DNA: TGTGCCACCGGACAACGTCTTACTGAAGCTTTCTTT.

This chain joins TRBV11-2 and TRBJ2-6, with D perhaps TRBD1 (6 bases). CDR1 SGHAT and CDR2 FQNNGV come from the germline V gene. CDR3 size: 19 residues. Between the trimmed V and J ends, which lost 8 bases and 0 bases, there was a span of 23 bases. The CDR3 sequence: CASLSGGAGAVSGANVLTF. The CDR3 DNA follows: TGTGCCAGCCTTAGTGGGGGAGCAGGGGCAGTCTCTGGGGCCAACGTCCTGACTTTC.

This chain uses TRBV7-2 with TRBJ2-1, with D uncertain. This CDR3 is 18 amino acids long. CDR1 is SGHTA, CDR2 FQGNSA, per germline. Trimming took off 5 bases at V and 8 bases at J, with 28 bases between the two ends. CDR3 residues: CASSPRSSRKNLLDEQFF. Here the CDR3 DNA reads TGTGCCAGCAGCCCCCGTTCCTCGCGAAAAAACTTATTAGATGAGCAGTTCTTC.

The gene calls are TRBV2 and TRBJ2-7; D may be TRBD1 (6 bases). Trimming removed 5 bases at V and 4 bases at J, with 21 bases between. Germline CDR1 SNHLY, CDR2 FYNNEI. The CDR3 totals 16 residues. The CDR3 nucleotides are TGTGCCAGCAGTTCACCCGACAGGCGGACTGTTTACGAGCAGTACTTC. Its protein is CASSSPDRRTVYEQYF.

This chain connects TRBV27 to TRBJ1-2; D might be TRBD1 (5 bases). Trimming left V 6 bases short and J 0 bases short, with 8 bases between. Germline CDR1 MNHEY, CDR2 SMNVEV (reference sequence). The CDR3 is 13 amino acids. CDR3 region: CASRGTPNYGYTF. Here the CDR3 DNA reads TGTGCCAGCAGGGGGACGCCTAACTATGGCTACACCTTC.